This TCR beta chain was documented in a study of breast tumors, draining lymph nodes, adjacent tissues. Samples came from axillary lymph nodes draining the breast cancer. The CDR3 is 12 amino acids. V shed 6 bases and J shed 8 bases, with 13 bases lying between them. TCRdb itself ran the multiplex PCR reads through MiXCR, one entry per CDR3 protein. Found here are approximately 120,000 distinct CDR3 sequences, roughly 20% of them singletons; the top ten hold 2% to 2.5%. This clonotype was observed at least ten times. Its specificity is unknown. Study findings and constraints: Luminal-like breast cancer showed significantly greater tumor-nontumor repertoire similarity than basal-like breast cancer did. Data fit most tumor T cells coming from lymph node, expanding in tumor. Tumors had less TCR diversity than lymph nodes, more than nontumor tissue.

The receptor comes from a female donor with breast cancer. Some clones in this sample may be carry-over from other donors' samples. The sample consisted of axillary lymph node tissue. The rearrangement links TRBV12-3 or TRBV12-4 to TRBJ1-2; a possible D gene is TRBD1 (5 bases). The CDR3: CASSQGGWGYTF. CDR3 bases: TGTGCCAGCAGCCAGGGTGGCTGGGGCTACACCTTC.